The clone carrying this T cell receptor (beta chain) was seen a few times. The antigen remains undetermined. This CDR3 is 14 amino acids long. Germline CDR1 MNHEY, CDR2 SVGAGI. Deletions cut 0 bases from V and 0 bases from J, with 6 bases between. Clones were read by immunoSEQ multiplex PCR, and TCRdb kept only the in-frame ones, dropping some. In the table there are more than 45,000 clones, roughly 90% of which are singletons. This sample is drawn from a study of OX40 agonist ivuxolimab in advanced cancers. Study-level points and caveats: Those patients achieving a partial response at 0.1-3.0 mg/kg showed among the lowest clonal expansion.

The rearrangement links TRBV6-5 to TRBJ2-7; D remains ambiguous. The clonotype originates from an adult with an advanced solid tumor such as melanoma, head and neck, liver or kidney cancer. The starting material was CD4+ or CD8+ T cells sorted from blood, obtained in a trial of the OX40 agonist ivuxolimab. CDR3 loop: CASSYSRSSYEQYF. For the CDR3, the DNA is TGTGCCAGCAGTTACTCGAGAAGCTCCTACGAGCAGTACTTC.